Listed below are T cell receptor beta chains from one sample, sequenced in a study of blood T cell repertoires in COVID-19. Clones were sequenced by immunoSEQ multiplex PCR, and TCRdb holds only the in-frame ones, with some missing. Of 350,000 to 450,000 clones in the sample, about 85% are singletons; the top ten hold roughly 3.7%. Specimen: peripheral blood. The origin of the receptors is a woman aged 18-29 years with acute or convalescent COVID-19. Each CDR3 is given with its conserved first and last residue. Fields, in order: D gene, clone size, J gene, V gene, CDR3 protein, CDR3 DNA. D genes are given only for firm matches. Size is omitted from some rows. Given values are once, few, many or a class for expanded clones.

TRBD1,-,TRBJ1-6,TRBV5-1,CASSLPERQGHYDSPLHF,TGCGCCAGCAGCTTGCCTGAGAGACAGGGACACTACGATTCACCCCTCCACTTT
-,-,TRBJ1-5,TRBV27,CASSLSLQGNQPQHF,TGTGCCAGCAGTTTATCGCTACAGGGCAATCAGCCCCAGCATTTT
-,-,TRBJ2-1,TRBV29-1,CSVDQGLFYNEQFF,TGCAGCGTTGACCAGGGACTCTTCTACAATGAGCAGTTCTTC
-,-,TRBJ1-5,TRBV5-1,CASSLTGLSNQPQHF,TGCGCCAGCAGCTTGACAGGGCTTAGCAATCAGCCCCAGCATTTT
-,-,TRBJ2-5,TRBV5-1,CASSQGGQGIQETQYF,TGCGCCAGCAGCCAGGGTGGGCAGGGGATTCAAGAGACCCAGTACTTC
-,-,TRBJ1-4,TRBV24-1,CATSDGPLGPERPKLFF,TGTGCCACCAGTGATGGGCCGTTGGGGCCAGAAAGGCCGAAACTGTTTTTT
TRBD1,-,TRBJ1-5,TRBV30,CAWSVRGTDHSNQPQHF,TGTGCCTGGAGTGTCCGAGGGACAGATCATAGCAATCAGCCCCAGCATTTT
-,-,TRBJ2-5,TRBV7-6,CASSPTGGAGRETQYF,TGTGCCAGCAGCCCTACTGGCGGGGCGGGGAGAGAGACCCAGTACTTC
-,-,TRBJ1-5,TRBV28,CAGATGGGKSNQPQHF,TGTGCCGGAGCTACTGGGGGCGGCAAGAGCAATCAGCCCCAGCATTTT
TRBD1,-,TRBJ2-5,TRBV5-8,CASSLGDRGRETQYF,TGTGCCAGCAGCTTGGGGGACAGGGGGCGAGAGACCCAGTACTTC
-,-,TRBJ2-1,TRBV2,CASRKTVAGRTNEQFF,TGTGCCAGCAGAAAGACGGTGGCGGGGCGAACCAATGAGCAGTTCTTC
TRBD1,-,TRBJ1-6,TRBV19,CASSSLPGQSYNSPLHF,TGTGCCAGTAGTTCCCTCCCGGGACAGTCCTATAATTCACCCCTCCACTTT
-,-,TRBJ1-1,TRBV6-4,CASSAGLRTEAFF,TGTGCCAGCAGTGCCGGGTTGCGCACTGAAGCTTTCTTT
-,-,TRBJ2-2,TRBV7-2,CASSFQRDTGELFF,TGTGCCAGCAGCTTTCAGCGAGACACCGGGGAGCTGTTTTTT
-,-,TRBJ1-2,TRBV7-9,CASSLLAGVYGYTF,TGTGCCAGCAGCTTACTGGCGGGGGTCTATGGCTACACCTTC
-,-,TRBJ2-1,TRBV5-8,CAIHAEGDEQFF,TGTGCCATCCACGCCGAGGGCGACGAGCAGTTCTTC
TRBD2,-,TRBJ2-7,TRBV4-2,CASSHKIWGRAEEQYF,TGTGCCAGCAGCCATAAGATTTGGGGGAGGGCCGAGGAGCAGTACTTC
TRBD1,few,TRBJ2-1,TRBV29-1,CSVAFRDRANNEQFF,TGCAGCGTTGCGTTCCGGGACAGGGCGAACAATGAGCAGTTCTTC
-,few,TRBJ1-1,TRBV11-2,CASSFVGGGGGEAFF,TGTGCCAGCAGCTTTGTCGGCGGAGGTGGGGGGGAAGCTTTCTTT
-,few,TRBJ1-3,TRBV29-1,CSVGSTGNTIYF,TGCAGCGTTGGATCTACTGGAAACACCATATATTTT
-,-,TRBJ1-6,TRBV5-1,CASTLDSGNSPLHF,TGCGCCAGCACCTTGGACAGCGGGAATTCACCCCTCCACTTT
-,-,TRBJ2-1,TRBV9,CASSVPGVYNEQFF,TGTGCCAGCAGCGTCCCGGGAGTTTACAATGAGCAGTTCTTC
TRBD1,-,TRBJ1-2,TRBV3-1/TRBV3-2,CASSLGTAREGYTF,TGTGCCAGCAGCCTCGGGACAGCCAGGGAGGGCTACACCTTC
-,-,TRBJ2-1,TRBV11-2,CASSPYREGGEDEQFF,TGTGCCAGCAGCCCCTACCGGGAAGGGGGGGAGGATGAGCAGTTCTTC
-,-,TRBJ1-1,TRBV29-1,CSVEPDMNTEAFF,TGCAGCGTTGAACCTGACATGAACACTGAAGCTTTCTTT
-,few,TRBJ1-1,TRBV4-1,CASSRGALRMNTEAFF,TGCGCCAGCAGCCGCGGGGCACTTCGCATGAACACTGAAGCTTTCTTT
-,-,TRBJ1-4,TRBV16,CASSHETGEKLFF,TGTGCCAGCAGCCACGAAACGGGGGAAAAACTGTTTTTT
-,-,TRBJ1-2,TRBV7-9,CASSSPSSHYGYTF,TGTGCCAGCAGCTCCCCGTCGAGCCACTATGGCTACACCTTC
TRBD1,-,TRBJ1-2,TRBV28,CASSSHIRQGGNTF,TGTGCCAGCAGTTCCCACATTCGACAGGGGGGAAACACCTTC
TRBD2,-,TRBJ2-7,TRBV11-2,CASSLGSSGGAPYEQYF,TGTGCCAGCAGCTTAGGGTCTAGCGGGGGGGCTCCCTACGAGCAGTACTTC
TRBD1,-,TRBJ2-7,TRBV4-2,CASSQDRDRAYEQYF,TGTGCCAGCAGCCAAGATCGGGACAGGGCCTACGAGCAGTACTTC
-,-,TRBJ1-5,TRBV19,CASSMKGGDQPQHF,TGTGCCAGTAGTATGAAGGGGGGGGATCAGCCCCAGCATTTT